The subject of this entry is one T cell receptor (beta chain). This receptor's antigen is unknown. It has no much larger one-base neighbor in the sample; base qualities were not kept. The data stem from a study of CD8+ T cells in alopecia areata (dated by TCRdb to the late 2010s). Context from the whole study: Treated patients were enrolled in an open-label pilot trial of oral tofacitinib at 5 to 10 mg twice daily for moderate-to-severe alopecia areata. Patients received tofacitinib for 6 to 18 months and were then followed off drug for 6 months to check for delayed response and recurrence. The study used high-throughput TCRbeta sequencing to examine T cell clonal expansion in alopecia areata, in both the C3H/HeJ mouse model and human patients. RNA was obtained with the PAXgene miRNA kit for fixed scalp, the miRNeasy kit for PBMCs, and the RNeasy kit for mouse skin. Scalp clonality was compared across normal scalp (n=4), patchy alopecia areata scalp (n=8), and alopecia totalis/universalis scalp (n=8). Biopsies were taken from tofacitinib-treated patients at baseline and at 4 and 24 weeks of treatment, and a later scalp biopsy was taken in several of the tofacitinib-treated patients. TCRbeta CDR3 regions were amplified by immunoSEQ multiplex PCR using 35 Vbeta forward and 13 Jbeta reverse primers. In treated patients, disease severity was measured using the SALT score, which gives the percentage of scalp surface area affected. In humans, TCRbeta sequencing was performed on scalp tissue and on sorted CD4+ and CD8+ peripheral blood T cells from healthy controls and from patients with patchy or totalis/universalis alopecia areata. Findings and caveats that apply to the study as a whole: With tofacitinib, both scalp clonality and the number of expanded CD8+ clones among the top 100 scalp clones went down significantly. The treated cohort was small, with a single nonresponder, so links between baseline CD8+ expansion and response need larger studies. Compared with normal scalp, lesional scalp had higher clonality and more expanded CD8+ clones, particularly in alopecia totalis/universalis, a pattern that suggests antigenic drive. Unlike mouse skin, which is dominated by gammadelta T cells, normal human skin has resident alphabeta T cells that are also sequenced, and this complicates analysis of the scalp TCR repertoire. Many expanded lesional clones were found to persist in scalp and blood during tofacitinib treatment, and relapse after treatment cessation may be partly explained by this persistence. Compared with mice, TCR sequences shared between patients were less clear, possibly partly because of HLA diversity across the patient population.

The germline ends are 8 bases apart after V is trimmed by 8 bases and J by 4 bases. Sequences SNHLY (CDR1) and FYNNEI (CDR2) are obtained from the germline V gene. The CDR3, cysteine through phenylalanine, is 11 amino acids long. Only the CDR3 region is kept as DNA, spanning 33 bases read in frame from base 1. The receptor library was made with the immunoSEQ multiplex PCR assay. RNA was extracted from all samples and reverse transcribed into cDNA as template for TCR sequencing. SuperScript III was used for first-strand cDNA synthesis, primed with a 2:1 mix of oligo-dT and random hexamers. A synthetic immune receptor repertoire was used to measure amplification bias, and any remaining bias was corrected computationally. In the paper's pipeline: Raw reads were preprocessed to remove errors, and CDR3 was defined by IMGT conventions from the conserved cysteine to phenylalanine. Clonality was calculated as 1 minus Shannon entropy normalized by log2 of the number of productive unique TCRs. Whether scalp clones were CD4 or CD8 was inferred by matching scalp TCRbeta sequences against CD4 and CD8 repertoires sorted from blood. Held by TCRdb, this immuneACCESS table contains in-frame sequences only and omits some clones. Under half of the omission traces to an unresolved V gene where checked; the cause of the rest is unknown. The DNA was the basis for D and trimming; V, J and clone size are from that table. The sample table contains 150,000 to 250,000 clones; only one count was recorded for over 45% of them. Clones ranked in the top ten supply about 5.1% of the sample.

The time point label here, explained by the study, means: about 5 months on oral tofacitinib. The sample's treatment or condition label, decoded: oral pan-JAK inhibitor, 5-10 mg twice daily. From alopecia areata patients, peripheral blood was collected along with lesional scalp punch biopsies. PBMCs were separated by density centrifugation and stained for CD3, CD4 and CD8, after which CD4+ and CD8+ T cells were sorted on a FACSAria. Recombination linked TRBV2 to TRBJ2-5; no D segment can be confidently identified. The TCR was taken from a human donor with alopecia areata. The specimen was CD4+ T cells sorted from blood, collected at week 24, from a patient treated with tofacitinib. The CDR3 reads CASWLGETQYF. The DNA sequence follows: TGTGCCAGCTGGCTAGGAGAGACCCAGTACTTC.